This TCR beta chain appears in the sequencing data of a study of blood T cell repertoires in COVID-19. Looking at the study overall: Samples taken during acute and convalescent COVID-19 were collected in the United States, Italy and Spain. Sources were T cells, B-cell-depleted T cells, or PBMCs; the material itself was cDNA or gDNA.

Per the study methods: Estimation of nucleated cell counts was performed using reference gene primer amplification. Method: immunoSEQ multiplex PCR; TCRdb's copy keeps in-frame clones and lacks some. D and trimming were read from the DNA, whereas the V and J calls and clone size are those reported in that table. The sample yields roughly 130,000 clones, about 80% seen once. Sequenced material: peripheral blood. The clonotype was recovered from a man aged 60 to 69 with active or convalescent COVID-19.

In nucleotides, the CDR3 is TGTGCCAGCAGCCAGCCGGGACAGGGACTCGACGAGCAGTACTTC. This translates into CASSQPGQGLDEQYF. The V call is TRBV14, the J call TRBJ2-7, with 9 bases lining up with TRBD1. V lost 3 bases and J lost 5; bases outside the gene matches: 8. The CDR3 totals 15 residues. Germline V lookup: CDR1 SGHDN, CDR2 FVKESK.